The T cell receptor (beta chain) under discussion was sequenced for a study of cytomegalovirus exposure and HLA in healthy donors. Across the whole study: Some 91 million unique TCRs from HLA-typed donors were held in an early release of data. Study-level results: TCR beta chains numbering some 160 were designated cytomegalovirus-associated. A further, later analysis showed that HLA-associated TCR beta chains (compared with equally common others) were more clonally expanded.

The CDR3 consists of 13 residues. V dropped 2 bases and J dropped 6 bases, with 11 bases sitting between them. Germline-derived CDR1 and CDR2 are SGDLS and YYNGEE. For this clone: Its antigen is not known.

13 Jbeta primers and 60 Vbeta primers were used for the PCR. Clones were sequenced by immunoSEQ multiplex PCR, and TCRdb holds only the in-frame ones, with some missing. Of 150,000 or so clones detected, about three quarters appear once; the ten largest clones hold 7%. J is TRBJ1-2 and V is TRBV9; tentatively, D is TRBD1 (6 bases). The clonotype comes from a middle-aged woman in good health and CMV-seropositive. The sequencing input was PBMCs. The CDR3 spells CASSVGQGNGYTF. The CDR3 DNA follows: TGTGCCAGCAGCGTGGGGCAGGGGAATGGCTACACCTTC. Complete variable domain (other parts from reference TRBV9 and TRBJ1-2): DSGVTQTPKHLITATGQRVTLRCSPRSGDLSVYWYQQSLDQGLQFLIQYYNGEERAKGNILERFSAQQFPDLHSELNLSSLELGDSALYFCASSVGQGNGYTFGSGTRLTVV.